What follows are 20 T cell receptor beta chains derived from one specimen sequenced in a study of blood T cells in healthy people across ages. Sample-barcoded 5' priming and a J-beta primer mix drove a second PCR of about 6 to 12 cycles. TCRdb reanalysed the 5' RACE reads using MiXCR and keeps one entry per CDR3 protein. The sample lists 870,000 or so distinct CDR3 sequences, 29% seen once, with 17% in the top ten. Sample: blood. The receptors derive from a woman at least 80 years old in good health.

This clonotype has just one count. The gene calls are TRBV3-1 and TRBJ2-7; the D gene could be TRBD1 or TRBD2 (6 bases each). From germline, CDR1 is LGHDT and CDR2 YNNKEL (reference sequence). This CDR3 has 15 amino acids. Deletions cut 4 bases from V and 3 bases from J, with 16 bases between. CDR3 loop: CASSLSWGAYYEQYF. CDR3 DNA: TGTGCCAGCAGCCTTTCGTGGGGGGCTTACTACGAGCAGTACTTC.

The table lists this clonotype with many counts. V usage is TRBV12-3 or TRBV12-4 and J usage is TRBJ2-5; 7 bases are shared with TRBD1. This CDR3 has 15 amino acids. The J segment lost 5 bases and the V segment lost 7 bases, leaving 13 bases of the junction unmatched. For the CDR3, the DNA is TGTGCCAGCACTAAACAGGGGACCTGGCGGGAGACCCAGTACTTC. Translating gives CASTKQGTWRETQYF.

V usage is TRBV6-5 and J usage is TRBJ1-2, with a possible D match to TRBD1 (6 bases). Germline-derived CDR1 and CDR2 are MNHEY and SVGAGI. Trimming removed 7 bases at V and 5 bases at J, with 14 bases between. The CDR3 loop spans 13 amino acids. CDR3 residues: CASNPLGGYGYTF. CDR3 nucleotide sequence: TGTGCCAGCAACCCCCTAGGGGGATATGGCTACACCTTC.

V usage is TRBV7-9 and J usage is TRBJ2-6; D call uncertain. Germline CDR1 and CDR2: SEHNR and FQNEAQ (reference sequence). V dropped 5 bases and J dropped 1 base, with 12 bases sitting between them. This CDR3 region has 16 residues. CDR3 sequence: CASSPMAQSGANVLTF. CDR3 in DNA: TGTGCCAGCAGCCCGATGGCCCAATCTGGGGCCAACGTCCTGACTTTC.

The chain combines TRBV30 with TRBJ1-2; D remains ambiguous. Germline V gene sequence: CDR1 GTSNPN, CDR2 SVGIG (reference sequence). V gave up 5 bases and J gave up 2 bases, with 15 bases separating them. CDR3 length: 14 residues. CDR3 bases: TGTGCCTGGGGAACAACGGGATTCAACTATGGCTACACCTTC. Protein product: CAWGTTGFNYGYTF.

This clonotype was seen ten or more times. This chain connects TRBV12-3 or TRBV12-4 to TRBJ2-1, with 12 bases fitting TRBD1. After removal of 0 bases from V and 10 bases from J, the junction contained 7 bases not matched to a gene. The CDR3 totals 16 residues. DNA for the CDR3: TGTGCCAGCAGTTTAGCGCGGGACAGGGGGCAAGGGGAGCAGTTCTTC. As protein: CASSLARDRGQGEQFF.

The table lists this clonotype with a count of one. Sequence at one end of the junction differs from germline and may be a read error. V and J are TRBV24-1 and TRBJ2-7; 11 nucleotides align to TRBD2. The CDR3 has 15 residues. Germline V gives CDR1 KGHDR, CDR2 SFDVKD. The CDR3 DNA reads TGTGCCACCAGTGTCACTAGCGGGGGCTCCTACGGGCAGTACTTC. It translates to CATSVTSGGSYGQYF.

The chain is built from TRBV7-2 and TRBJ2-7; TRBD1 matches at 7 bases. V gave up 10 bases and J gave up 0 bases; unmatched junction bases: 15. The CDR3 consists of 16 residues. Germline V gene sequence: CDR1 SGHTA, CDR2 FQGNSA. CDR3 sequence (DNA): TGTGCCATACCCAAAAGGGGGCCCTCCAGCTCCTACGAGCAGTACTTC. Residues: CAIPKRGPSSSYEQYF.

This clonotype was found a few times. This chain uses TRBV6-1 with TRBJ1-6, with 8 bases fitting TRBD1. This CDR3 is 19 amino acids long. V shed 4 bases, J shed 0 bases, and the junction held 11 bases outside the gene matches. Looked up from germline, CDR1 is MNHNS and CDR2 is SASEGT. For the CDR3, the DNA is TGTGCCAGCAGTGCAAGCCGGGGGACAGGCGCCTCCTATAATTCACCCCTCCACTTT. Translated: CASSASRGTGASYNSPLHF.

In its sample, this clonotype was seen a few times. This rearrangement joins TRBV28 to TRBJ2-5, with 12 bases matching TRBD2. The J call may be in error: the DNA end matches TRBJ2-7 better. Germline loops: CDR1 MDHEN, CDR2 SYDVKM. This CDR3 has 16 residues. The DNA for the CDR3 is TGTGCCAGCAGTTTAACTAGCGGGGGGCTTACACGCGAGCAGTACTTC. This translates into CASSLTSGGLTREQYF.

The chain recombines TRBV28 with TRBJ1-1; 9 bases are shared with TRBD1. This CDR3 comprises 15 residues. V lost 7 bases to trimming and J lost 0 bases; unmatched junction nucleotides: 6. Germline V CDR1 and CDR2: MDHEN, SYDVKM. In DNA form, the CDR3 reads TGTGCCAGCACTCGGGACAGGGCCTTGAACACTGAAGCTTTCTTT. This encodes CASTRDRALNTEAFF.

This clonotype was seen repeatedly, ten times or more. CDR3 nucleotide sequence: TGTGCCAGCAGCCCGACCGGGAGAACTAGATCGGAGACCCAGTACTTC. Protein: CASSPTGRTRSETQYF. This rearrangement joins TRBV27 to TRBJ2-5, with a weak D call TRBD2 (6 bases). The V gene lost 6 bases and the J gene lost 5 bases, with 22 bases spanning the gap. This CDR3 is 16 amino acids long. Germline CDR1 MNHEY, CDR2 SMNVEV (reference sequence).

As for this clonotype: This clone may be a read error of a much larger clone one base away. The chain uses TRBV7-2 and TRBJ1-2, with 7 nucleotides matching TRBD1. Germline V gives CDR1 SGHTA, CDR2 FQGNSA. This CDR3 contains 13 residues. V shed 4 bases, J shed 10 bases, and the junction held 9 bases outside the gene matches. DNA for the CDR3: TGTGCCAGCAGCTCGAGACAGGGCCATGACTACACCTTC. Amino acids: CASSSRQGHDYTF.

On this clonotype: One end of the junction does not line up with germline, which may come from a read error. This rearrangement joins TRBV27 to TRBJ2-4; D possibly corresponds to TRBD2 (6 bases). The J call may not be correct, given that the DNA end is closer to TRBJ2-7. There are 16 residues in the CDR3. CDR1 and CDR2 (germline): MNHEY, SMNVEV (reference sequence). The CDR3 DNA follows: TGTGCCAACAGTTTATATGGCGAGCGGGCACCCTACGAGCAGTACTTC. Protein sequence: CANSLYGERAPYEQYF.

To note about this clonotype: This sequence may be a read error, since a much larger clone differs from it by one base. The V call is TRBV7-9, the J call TRBJ2-3, with 14 bases matching TRBD2. Germline CDR1 SEHNR, CDR2 FQNEAQ (reference sequence). The CDR3 length is 19 residues. J lost 6 bases, V lost 5 bases, and 16 bases had no gene match. The CDR3 region has the DNA TGTGCCAGCAGCGTCGTAGGAGGACTAGCGGGGGGTATTGAGGATACGCAGTATTTT. It specifies CASSVVGGLAGGIEDTQYF.

V usage is TRBV5-1 and J usage is TRBJ1-2; tentatively, D is TRBD1 (6 bases). This CDR3 region has 17 residues. The V end was cut by 0 bases, the J end by 2 bases, with 17 bases between. Germline lookup yields CDR1 SGHRS and CDR2 YFSETQ. The CDR3, as DNA: TGCGCCAGCAGCTTGGAGGGGTACAGGGCCGGGAACTATGGCTACACCTTC. Translation: CASSLEGYRAGNYGYTF.

This chain connects TRBV6-6 to TRBJ2-1; D is perhaps TRBD1 or TRBD2 (6 bases each). The CDR3 is made up of 14 amino acids. Trimming took 7 bases from V and 4 from J, leaving 14 bases between them. CDR1 MNHNY and CDR2 SVGAGI come from the germline V gene (reference sequence). CDR3 sequence (DNA): TGTGCCAGCAAGGAGGGGGGAAATTACAATGAGCAGTTCTTC. Translation gives CASKEGGNYNEQFF.

This clonotype appeared many times. The chain uses TRBV7-2 and TRBJ2-1; 12 bases line up with TRBD2. The V gene end was trimmed by 5 bases and the J gene end by 2 bases; junction bases not matched to a gene: 4. Germline CDR1 reads SGHTA; CDR2 reads FQGNSA. The CDR3 length is 16 residues. CDR3 nucleotides: TGTGCCAGCAGCACCTCTAGCGGGGGGGCCTACAATGAGCAGTTCTTC. This encodes CASSTSSGGAYNEQFF.

This clonotype was observed many times. J is TRBJ2-3 and V is TRBV7-2; 11 positions agree with TRBD2. Germline CDR1 is SGHTA and CDR2 is FQGNSA. The CDR3 sequence is 17 residues long. Trimming at V came to 3 bases and at J to 4 bases, leaving 9 bases not matched to a gene. The CDR3 loop reads CASSFPWVAGGPDTQYF. The CDR3 region has the DNA TGTGCCAGCAGCTTCCCTTGGGTAGCGGGGGGGCCAGATACGCAGTATTTT.

This chain joins TRBV3-1 and TRBJ2-7; D call uncertain. V gave up 7 bases and J gave up 4 bases, with 11 bases separating them. Looked up from germline, CDR1 is LGHDT and CDR2 is YNNKEL (reference sequence). The CDR3 totals 12 residues. As DNA, the CDR3 is TGTGCCAGCACTTCTCTCACGTACGAGCAGTACTTC. Translating gives CASTSLTYEQYF.